Included here is one T cell receptor beta chain sequence, with context. This record comes from a study of blood T cell repertoires in COVID-19. Turning to the study itself: The study drew acute and convalescent COVID-19 samples from the United States, Italy and Spain.

The CDR3 sequence is 18 residues long. Per germline, CDR1 LGHDT and CDR2 YNNKEL (reference sequence). The ends lost 2 bases at V and 2 bases at J; junction bases unmatched: 11. The assay was immunoSEQ multiplex PCR, and TCRdb's table has in-frame clones only and misses some. The table includes more than 140,000 clones, roughly 82% detected once. Sequencing was performed on peripheral blood. This sequence was found in a woman aged 50 to 65 in a cohort sampled during active or convalescent COVID-19. This chain uses TRBV3-1 (or the pseudogene TRBV3-2) with TRBJ1-3; 8 bases are a match to TRBD1. The CDR3 protein is CASSQTHGQGLTGNTIYF. The CDR3 DNA is TGTGCCAGCAGCCAAACTCACGGACAGGGCCTGACTGGAAACACCATATATTTT.